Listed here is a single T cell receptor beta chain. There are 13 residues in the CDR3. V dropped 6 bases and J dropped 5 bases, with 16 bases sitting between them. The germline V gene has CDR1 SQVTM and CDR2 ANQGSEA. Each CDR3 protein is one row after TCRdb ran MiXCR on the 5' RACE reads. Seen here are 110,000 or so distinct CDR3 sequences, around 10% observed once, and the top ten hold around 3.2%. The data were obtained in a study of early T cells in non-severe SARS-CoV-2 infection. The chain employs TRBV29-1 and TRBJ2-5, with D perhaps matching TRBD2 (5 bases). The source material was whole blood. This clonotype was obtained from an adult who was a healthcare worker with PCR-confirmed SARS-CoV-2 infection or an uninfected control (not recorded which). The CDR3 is CSVNGIHLETQYF. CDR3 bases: TGCAGCGTCAACGGGATCCATCTGGAGACCCAGTACTTC.